This T cell receptor beta chain was sequenced in a study of radiotherapy plus CTLA-4 blockade in lung cancer. The wider study: In 18% of patients, objective responses were seen; 25% to 40% had disease control.

Those with chemo-refractory metastatic non-small-cell lung cancer were treated with focal radiation combined with CTLA-4 blockade using ipilimumab. Regarding the study as a whole: After radiotherapy and ipilimumab, tumor-derived clones expanded in peripheral blood. How blood T cell clones changed early, along with interferon-beta, reportedly forecast response best.

Germline V gene sequence: CDR1 KGHSH, CDR2 LQKENI. The CDR3 contains 14 residues. Trimming shortened V by 3 bases and J by 6 bases, and 13 bases separated the two germline ends. Data came from immunoSEQ multiplex PCR; TCRdb stores just in-frame clones and leaves some out. The table lists about 97,000 clones, approximately 72% of them singletons. As regards this clone: Its antigen is unknown.

This TCR derives from a human donor with non-small cell lung cancer who had a partial response to radiotherapy plus ipilimumab. Some clones in this sample may be carry-over from other donors' samples. The V and J genes are TRBV18 and TRBJ2-3, with a tentative D call TRBD1 (5 bases). This material consisted of peripheral blood, taken from a patient treated with radiotherapy plus ipilimumab. CDR3 in amino acids: CASSPGQGHDTQYF. The CDR3 DNA is TGTGCCAGCTCACCTGGGCAGGGTCACGATACGCAGTATTTT.